This TCR beta chain derives from a study of shared clonotypes between healthy human individuals. Sequencing was performed with immunoSEQ multiplex PCR; in TCRdb, only in-frame clones are kept and a portion is missing. Of roughly 2.6 million clones listed, around nine tenths are singletons. Donors comprised only Caucasian adults living in Nashville, Tennessee. With regard to this clone: Its antigen is unknown.

The CDR3 extends over 15 amino acids. Germline trimming cut 8 bases from V and 6 bases from J; bases unmatched to any gene: 12. Germline CDR1 reads MDHEN; CDR2 reads SYDVKM. Points from the study as a whole: Non-shared clonotypes had lower generation probabilities than clonotypes shared by all four sorted-subset donors. Among donors, sharing of clonotypes was expected to be affected by sequencing depth.

The chain links TRBV28 to TRBJ1-5, with 8 nucleotides matching TRBD1. The receptor was derived from a man between 18 and 35 years old in good health. The sample was naive CD4+ T cells sorted from blood. Subset noted: CD45RA+ positively selected. Here the CDR3 DNA reads TGTGCCAGCGCCGCCGCCGACAGGGGTCGTCAGCCCCAGCATTTT. Translated: CASAAADRGRQPQHF.